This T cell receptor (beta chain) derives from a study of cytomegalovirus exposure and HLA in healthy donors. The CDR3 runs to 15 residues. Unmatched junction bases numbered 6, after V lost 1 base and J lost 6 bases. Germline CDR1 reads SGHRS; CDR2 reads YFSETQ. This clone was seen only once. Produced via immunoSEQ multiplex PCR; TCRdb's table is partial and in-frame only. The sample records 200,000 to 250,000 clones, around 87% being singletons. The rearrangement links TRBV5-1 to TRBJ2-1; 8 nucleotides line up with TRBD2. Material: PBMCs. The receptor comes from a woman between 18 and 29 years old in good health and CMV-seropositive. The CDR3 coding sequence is TGCGCCAGCAGCTTGACAGCGGGAGTTATCAATGAGCAGTTCTTC. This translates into CASSLTAGVINEQFF. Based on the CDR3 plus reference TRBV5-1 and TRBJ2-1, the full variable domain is KAGVTQTPRYLIKTRGQQVTLSCSPISGHRSVSWYQQTPGQGLQFLFEYFSETQRNKGNFPGRFSGRQFSNSRSEMNVSTLELGDSALYLCASSLTAGVINEQFFGPGTRLTVL.